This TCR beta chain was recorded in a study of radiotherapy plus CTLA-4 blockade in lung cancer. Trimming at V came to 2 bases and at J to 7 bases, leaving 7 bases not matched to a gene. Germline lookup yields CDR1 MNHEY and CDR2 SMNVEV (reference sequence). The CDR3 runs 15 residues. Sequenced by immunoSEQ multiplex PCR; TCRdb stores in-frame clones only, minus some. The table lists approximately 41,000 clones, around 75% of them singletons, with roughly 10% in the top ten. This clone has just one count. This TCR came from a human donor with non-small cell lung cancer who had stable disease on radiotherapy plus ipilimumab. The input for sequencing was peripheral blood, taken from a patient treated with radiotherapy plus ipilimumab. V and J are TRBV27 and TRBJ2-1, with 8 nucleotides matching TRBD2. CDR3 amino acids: CASSLRWTSLNEQFF. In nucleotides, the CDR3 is TGTGCCAGCAGTTTACGTTGGACTAGCCTTAATGAGCAGTTCTTC.